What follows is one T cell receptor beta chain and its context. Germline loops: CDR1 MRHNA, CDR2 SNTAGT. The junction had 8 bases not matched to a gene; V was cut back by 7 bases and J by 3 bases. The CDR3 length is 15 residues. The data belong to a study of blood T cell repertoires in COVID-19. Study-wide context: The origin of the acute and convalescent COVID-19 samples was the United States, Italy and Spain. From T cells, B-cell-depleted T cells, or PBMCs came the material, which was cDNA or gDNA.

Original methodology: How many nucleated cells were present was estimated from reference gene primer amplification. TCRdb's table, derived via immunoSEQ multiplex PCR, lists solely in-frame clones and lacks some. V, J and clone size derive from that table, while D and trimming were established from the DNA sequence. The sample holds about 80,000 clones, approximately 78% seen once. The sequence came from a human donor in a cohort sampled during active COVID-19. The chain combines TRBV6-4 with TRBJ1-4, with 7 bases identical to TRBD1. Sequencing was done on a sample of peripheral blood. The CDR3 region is CASIRRQGPNEKLFF. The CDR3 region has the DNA TGTGCCAGCATCCGTAGACAGGGACCTAATGAAAAACTGTTTTTT.